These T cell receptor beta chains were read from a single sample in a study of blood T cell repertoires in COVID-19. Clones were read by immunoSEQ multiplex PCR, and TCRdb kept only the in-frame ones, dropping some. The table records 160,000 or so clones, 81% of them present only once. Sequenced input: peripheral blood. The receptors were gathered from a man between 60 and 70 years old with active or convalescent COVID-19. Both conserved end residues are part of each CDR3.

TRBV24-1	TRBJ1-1	CATSQAQNTEAFF
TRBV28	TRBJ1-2	CASNKGAAFRAYYGYTF
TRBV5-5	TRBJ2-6	CASSTDRAGANVLTF
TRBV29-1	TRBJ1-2	CSVGDDGRDGYTF
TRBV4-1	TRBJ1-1	CASSPPQDSMNTEAFF
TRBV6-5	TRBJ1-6	CASSPSGLSNSPLHF
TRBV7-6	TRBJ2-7	CASSPSQAGGSTEQYF
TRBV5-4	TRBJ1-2	CASSLGDRVGGYTF
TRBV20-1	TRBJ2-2	CSASGLAGGTGELFF
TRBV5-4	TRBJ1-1	CATGNGGGSTEAFF
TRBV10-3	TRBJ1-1	CATRDGGRLNTEAFF
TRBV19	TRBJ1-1	CASSMTEVNTEAFF
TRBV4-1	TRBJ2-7	CASSQDDRYEQYF
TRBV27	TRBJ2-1	CASRITGGSFNEQFF
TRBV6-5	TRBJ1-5	CASNSRGGGNQPQHF
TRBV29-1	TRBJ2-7	CSVEGEGSYEQYF
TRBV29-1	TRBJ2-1	CSVRQGPEQFF
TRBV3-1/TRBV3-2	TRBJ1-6	CASSPGGWDHTKNSPLHF
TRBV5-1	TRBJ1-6	CASSLQGREGSPLHF
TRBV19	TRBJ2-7	CASSIGASEAYEQYF
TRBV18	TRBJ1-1	CASSPPRTGDSNTEAFF
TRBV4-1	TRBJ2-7	CASSQEHDRPRGQYF
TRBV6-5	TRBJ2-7	CASSTRAEQYF
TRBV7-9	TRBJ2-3	CASSLSGTTDTQYF
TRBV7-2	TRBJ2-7	CASSLGGVPIEQYF
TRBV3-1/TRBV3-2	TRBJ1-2	CASSQDLGQSPHGYTF
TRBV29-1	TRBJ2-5	CSVGSQLAVQETQYF
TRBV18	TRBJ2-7	CASSPTGTGPYEQYF
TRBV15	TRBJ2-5	CATSRDRVERTQYF
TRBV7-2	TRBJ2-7	CASSERQASYEQYF
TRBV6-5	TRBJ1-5	CASRQSYSNQPQHF
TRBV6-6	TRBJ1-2	CASRTGSLENYGYTF
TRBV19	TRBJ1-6	CASSIRVWNSPLHF
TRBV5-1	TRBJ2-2	CASSLGGGTTGELFF
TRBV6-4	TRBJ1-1	CASTKEGTGGPRTEAFF
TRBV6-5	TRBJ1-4	CASSSRFASTNEKLFF
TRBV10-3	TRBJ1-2	CAISRNGGEGNYGYTF
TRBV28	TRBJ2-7	CASSSTTPYEQYF
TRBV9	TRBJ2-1	CASSVEGQGGNEQFF
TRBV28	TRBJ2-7	CASSPTGLAGVVDEQYF
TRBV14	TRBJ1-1	CASRRGGNTEAFF
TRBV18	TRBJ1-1	CASSPRYTTGGPNTEAFF
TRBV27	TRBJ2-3	CASSFISAGGATDTQYF
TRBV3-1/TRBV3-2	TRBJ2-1	CASSRQETGNNEQFF
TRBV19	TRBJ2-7	CASSMRQTYEQYF
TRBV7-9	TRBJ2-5	CASSYDISGETQYF
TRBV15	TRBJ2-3	CATSRDGNGGVEDTQYF
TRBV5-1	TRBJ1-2	CASSLTENYGYTF
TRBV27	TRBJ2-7	CASSLGGSYEQYF
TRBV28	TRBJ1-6	CASNPDSPLALHF
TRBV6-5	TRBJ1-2	CASSYDRLNYGYTF
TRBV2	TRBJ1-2	CASSTSSLGYTF